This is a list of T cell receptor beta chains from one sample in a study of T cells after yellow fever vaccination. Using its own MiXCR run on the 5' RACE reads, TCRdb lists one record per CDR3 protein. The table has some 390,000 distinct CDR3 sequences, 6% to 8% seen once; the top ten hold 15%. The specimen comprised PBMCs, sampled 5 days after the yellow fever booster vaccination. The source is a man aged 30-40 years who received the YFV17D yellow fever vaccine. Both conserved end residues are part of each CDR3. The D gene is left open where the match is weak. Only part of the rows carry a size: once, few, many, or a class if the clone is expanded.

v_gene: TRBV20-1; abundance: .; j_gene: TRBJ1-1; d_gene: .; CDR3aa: CSAMYGNTEAFF; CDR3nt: TGCAGTGCTATGTACGGTAACACTGAAGCTTTCTTT
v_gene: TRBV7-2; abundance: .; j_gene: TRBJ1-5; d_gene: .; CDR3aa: CASSLAGRINQPQHF; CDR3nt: TGTGCCAGCAGCTTAGCGGGGAGGATCAATCAGCCCCAGCATTTT
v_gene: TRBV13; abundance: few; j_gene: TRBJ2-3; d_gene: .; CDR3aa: CASSYRGTERTDTQYF; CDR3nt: TGTGCCAGCAGCTACCGAGGGACGGAGCGCACAGATACGCAGTATTTT
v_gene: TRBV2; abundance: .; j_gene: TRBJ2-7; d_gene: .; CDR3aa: CASARAGGSYEQYF; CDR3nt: TGTGCCAGCGCGCGGGCTGGCGGCTCCTACGAGCAGTACTTC
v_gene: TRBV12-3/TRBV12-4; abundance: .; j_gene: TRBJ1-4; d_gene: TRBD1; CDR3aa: CASSLGGTGSEKLFF; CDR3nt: TGTGCCAGCAGTTTAGGGGGGACAGGGTCCGAAAAACTGTTTTTT
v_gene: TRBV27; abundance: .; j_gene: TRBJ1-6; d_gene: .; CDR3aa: CASSFTTSSYNSPLHF; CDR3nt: TGTGCCAGCAGCTTCACGACAAGCTCCTATAATTCACCCCTCCACTTT
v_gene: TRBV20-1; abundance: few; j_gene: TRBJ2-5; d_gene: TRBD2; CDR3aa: CSATTSAHQETQYF; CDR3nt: TGCAGTGCTACTACTAGCGCACACCAAGAGACCCAGTACTTC
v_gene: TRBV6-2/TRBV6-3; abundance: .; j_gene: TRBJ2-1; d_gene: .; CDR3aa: CATLEGGRFYNEQFF; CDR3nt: TGTGCCACCCTTGAGGGCGGTCGCTTTTACAATGAGCAGTTCTTC
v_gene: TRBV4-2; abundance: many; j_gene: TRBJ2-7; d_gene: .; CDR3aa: CASSQVGASYEQYF; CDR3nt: TGTGCCAGCAGCCAAGTGGGGGCGTCCTACGAGCAGTACTTC
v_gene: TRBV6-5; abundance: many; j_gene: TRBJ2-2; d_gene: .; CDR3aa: CASSYSFQASNTGELFF; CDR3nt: TGTGCCAGCAGTTACTCTTTCCAGGCCTCGAACACCGGGGAGCTGTTTTTT
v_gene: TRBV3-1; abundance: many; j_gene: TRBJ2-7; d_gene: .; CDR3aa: CASSPLGGEQYF; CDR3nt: TGTGCCAGCAGCCCCCTGGGGGGCGAGCAGTACTTC
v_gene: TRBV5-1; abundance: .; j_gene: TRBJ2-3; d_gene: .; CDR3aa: CASSSDYTDTQYF; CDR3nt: TGCGCCAGCAGCTCGGACTACACAGATACGCAGTATTTT
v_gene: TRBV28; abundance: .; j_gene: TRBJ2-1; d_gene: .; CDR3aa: CASIGDPLEGEQFF; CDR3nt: TGTGCCAGCATCGGGGACCCCCTCGAGGGTGAGCAGTTCTTC
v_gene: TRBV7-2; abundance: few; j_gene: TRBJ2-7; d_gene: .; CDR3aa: CASSFPGQPAHEQYF; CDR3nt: TGTGCCAGCAGCTTCCCAGGACAGCCAGCTCACGAGCAGTACTTC
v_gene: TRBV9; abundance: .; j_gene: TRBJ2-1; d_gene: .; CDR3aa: CASSLGGRATNEQFF; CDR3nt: TGTGCCAGCAGCCTTGGGGGGCGGGCGACAAATGAGCAGTTCTTC
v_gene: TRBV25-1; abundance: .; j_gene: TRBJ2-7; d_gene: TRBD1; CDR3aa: CACSNTGQGIYEQYF; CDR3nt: TGTGCCTGCAGTAACACGGGACAGGGGATCTACGAGCAGTACTTC
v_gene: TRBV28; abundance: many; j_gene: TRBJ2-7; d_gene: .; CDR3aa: CASSHTGTLYYEQYF; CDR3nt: TGTGCCAGCAGTCATACCGGGACACTCTACTACGAGCAGTACTTC
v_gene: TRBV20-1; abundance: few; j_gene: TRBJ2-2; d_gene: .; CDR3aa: CSARAGLNTGELFF; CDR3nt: TGCAGTGCTAGGGCGGGACTCAACACCGGGGAGCTGTTTTTT
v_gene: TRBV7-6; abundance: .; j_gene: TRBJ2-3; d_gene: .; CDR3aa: CASSPQTVTDTQYF; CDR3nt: TGTGCCAGCAGCCCTCAGACAGTGACAGATACGCAGTATTTT
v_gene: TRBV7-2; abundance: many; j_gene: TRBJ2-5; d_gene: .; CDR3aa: CASSLAFGVGEETQYF; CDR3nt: TGTGCCAGCAGCTTAGCTTTTGGAGTCGGGGAAGAGACCCAGTACTTC
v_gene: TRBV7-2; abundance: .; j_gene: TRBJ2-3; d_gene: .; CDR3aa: CASSPGGYEDTQYF; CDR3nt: TGTGCCAGCAGCCCCGGGGGTTACGAAGATACGCAGTATTTT
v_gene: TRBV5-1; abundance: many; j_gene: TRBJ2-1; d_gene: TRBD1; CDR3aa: CASSRDSDYNEQFF; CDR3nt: TGCGCCAGCAGTAGGGACAGCGACTACAATGAGCAGTTCTTC
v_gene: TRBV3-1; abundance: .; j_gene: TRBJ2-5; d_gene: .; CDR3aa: CASSQEPSGETQYF; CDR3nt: TGTGCCAGCAGCCAAGAGCCTAGTGGGGAGACCCAGTACTTC
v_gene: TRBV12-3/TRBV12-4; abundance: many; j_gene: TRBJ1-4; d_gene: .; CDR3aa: CASSPGLRNEKLFF; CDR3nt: TGTGCCAGCAGTCCGGGCCTTCGAAATGAAAAACTGTTTTTT
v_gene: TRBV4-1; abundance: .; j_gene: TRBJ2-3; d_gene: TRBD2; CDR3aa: CASSQDLGGRYVDTQYF; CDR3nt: TGCGCCAGCAGCCAAGATCTGGGAGGGAGGTACGTCGATACGCAGTATTTT
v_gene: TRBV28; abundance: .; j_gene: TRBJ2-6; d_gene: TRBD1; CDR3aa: CASKTGQGRRSNVLTF; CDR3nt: TGTGCCAGCAAAACCGGACAGGGCAGGAGGTCCAACGTCCTGACTTTC